The present T cell receptor beta chain was sequenced within a study of cytomegalovirus exposure and HLA in healthy donors (dated by TCRdb to 2017 to 2019). About the full investigation: An earlier analysis of roughly 500 of the donors reported 276 Gb of sequence data and 117 million unique TCR beta sequences from about 179 million T cells. In the later analysis, no new phenotypic data were used to find candidate immune exposures; instead, reliance was placed on TCR beta sequences and their occurrence across donors. Among a few hundred genotyped donors of the cohort, an average of approximately 240,000 unique TCR beta nucleotide sequences were sequenced per donor, about a sixth of them non-productive. The study profiled the T cell repertoires of 550 to 700 subjects by immunosequencing and related them to cytomegalovirus serostatus. A later genetic analysis used genome-wide SNP genotypes for 398 of the 666 donors, treating that subset as a discovery cohort. In a later analysis, previously published TCR beta repertoires from more than 500 donors were re-analyzed and high-resolution HLA genotyping was added so that TCR occurrence patterns could be studied. All discovery cohort repertoires had been generated on a single sequencing platform. Donor age, sex, ethnicity and CMV serostatus were collected together with the repertoire data. The study aimed to test whether cataloging public T cell receptors could reveal signatures of past pathogen exposure. Typing coverage varied by locus: roughly 629-640 donors for A, B, C, DRB1 and DQB1; roughly 520 for DQA1; around 570 for DPA1; fewer than 480 for DPB1. An early release that covered 500 to 800 HLA-typed donors contained approximately 300 gigabases of sequencing data and about 93 million unique TCR sequences. Roughly 5 DR-DQ haplotypes were handled as single units for association and clustering because linkage in the cohort was strong. Both class I and class II loci were covered by HLA typing, at four-digit resolution. In an earlier analysis of 587 of the donors, high-throughput TCR beta sequencing was used to judge whether each TCR beta V gene segment behaved as functional or pseudogenic. To predict cytomegalovirus infection status, the study combined high-throughput TCR immunosequencing, statistical association of individual TCRs with disease status, and machine learning. Along with the approximately 650-subject first cohort, a separate validation cohort of over a hundred different subjects was used. Of the 350 to 400 genotyped donors, around 81% fell in the genetic ancestry cluster associated with self-reported Caucasian donors.

In total, roughly 670 healthy bone marrow donors made up the cohort. All cohort members were sampled while nominally healthy, although unrecorded immune exposures were likely present. The donor tested CMV seronegative and was one of the 352 seronegative cohort members. A peripheral blood sample was provided by each donor, and peripheral blood mononuclear cells were used for TCR beta sequencing. The Qiagen DNeasy Blood Extraction Kit was used to extract genomic DNA from the blood cell samples. Measured from the cysteine to the phenylalanine, the CDR3 is 16 residues long. Only CDR3 DNA remains: 48 bases, in frame from the first base. V is cut back by 2 bases and J by 8 bases, with 11 bases in the junction unmatched. CDR1 and CDR2 (SGHDN, FVKESK) derive from the germline V gene. The library was built by means of the immunoSEQ multiplex PCR assay. A mixture of 60 forward primers for TCR Vbeta segments and 13 reverse primers for TCR Jbeta segments was used in the multiplex PCR. Amplification of the CDR3 region of rearranged TCR beta genes was performed with a multiplex PCR assay on genomic DNA. The amplified TCR beta libraries were sequenced on the Illumina HiSeq System as 87-base-pair reads. The source study handled its data this way. In a later analysis, some 80 million unique TCR beta chains were counted across the 650 to 750 repertoires, and about 10 million of these chains were shared by at least two donors. A nearest-neighbor algorithm error-corrected the raw reads and collapsed the reads into unique sequences, merging closely related sequences to remove PCR and sequencing errors. To assign V, D and J gene segments, CDR3 sequences were aligned to IMGT reference sequences. Each retained sequence needed at least a six-nucleotide match to both a V gene segment and a J gene segment. Rearrangements were classified as productive when the CDR3 lacked stop codons and remained in frame with V and J, and all other rearrangements were classified as non-productive. Following IMGT convention, CDR3 was defined as the stretch from the second conserved V-encoded cysteine to the conserved J-encoded phenylalanine. The earlier analysis of about 500 of the donors excluded sequences that lacked an unambiguous match to a single V gene segment. In an earlier analysis of several hundred of the donors, V segments were called functional above 56.7% productive rearrangements and were called segregating when the between-donor standard deviation exceeded 5%. To diagnose cytomegalovirus status from the catalog of TCR beta chain sequences, a statistical classification framework was built. In a later analysis, V and J genes were assigned by comparing TCR nucleotide sequences against IMGT/GENE-DB human TR gene sequences. The TCRdist pipeline was used in a later analysis to assign CDR3 sequences and most-parsimonious VDJ recombination scenarios. In a later analysis, each TCR beta chain was defined by its CDR3 amino acid sequence together with its V-gene family, and reads without a unique V-gene family were excluded. As a way to deal with suspected cross-contamination and a sequencing artifact, a later analysis dropped over 550 nucleotide sequences that were highly shared and had low generation probability. For each public chain, a later analysis derived a clonal expansion index from normalized ranks of inferred template counts within each repertoire. In a later analysis, generation probabilities were computed using a VDJ recombination model fitted to out-of-frame rearrangements, and the results were checked against IGoR. In a later analysis, hypergeometric tests were used to score TCR-TCR, TCR-HLA and TCR-CMV co-occurrence, with a repertoire-size bias correction applied to TCR pairs. In a later analysis, false discovery rates were estimated by permuting HLA or CMV assignments 20 times. In a later analysis, co-occurring TCRs were grouped using DBSCAN, and TCRdist sequence similarity was added for clustering within HLA-allele-positive subsets. Repertoires with fewer than 30,000 or more than 120,000 public chains, plus five repertoires with anomalous nucleotide sharing, were excluded from co-occurrence clustering. TCRdb obtained this table from immuneACCESS and retained in-frame rearrangements with V and J assigned. These tables miss some clones; where compared with another copy, unresolved V genes account for less than half of the shortfall, and the remainder is unexplained. From that table come the V and J calls and clone size; the DNA was used to work out D and trimming. The sample table shows some 55,000 clones, and about four fifths are seen once. The top ten hold around 1.8% of the sample.

Turning to this clone: Its antigen remains undetermined. The record has no base qualities; no much larger clone is one base away.

Overall study outcomes, separate from this receptor: According to the authors, the approach could potentially be generalized to other disease states and immunological phenotypes. According to a later genetic analysis, donors in an Asian-associated ancestry cluster had fewer N-insertions in productive TCRs than the approximately 710-donor mean. For the cohort, immune exposure information was limited to CMV serostatus. In an earlier analysis of 587 of the donors, most TCR beta V segments appeared in productive rearrangements about 87% or about 30% of the time, broadly matching IMGT annotations. Most TCR sequences were seen in very few donors, while some public TCRs were found in many individuals. An association between a missense DCLRE1C variant and V-gene and J-gene trimming of TCR beta chains was found in a later genetic analysis and replicated in an independent cohort. At a false discovery rate of 0.05, a later analysis linked 16,000 or so TCR beta sequences to specific HLA alleles. Some IMGT-functional V segments, including TRBV6-2 and TRBV6-3, could not be told apart with the 87-base-pair reads, so those segments were excluded. In this cohort, only TCR beta chains were sequenced, and detectable features were limited by the absence of alpha or paired-chain data. In a later analysis, several top co-occurrence clusters were reported to appear linked to parvovirus B19, influenza, CMV and Epstein-Barr virus. Presence/absence analyses assumed roughly uniform sequencing depth across donors, an assumption that may not hold. Correlated functional status among segregating V segments might reflect linkage disequilibrium, but an unknown experimental factor could not be ruled out. A further reported finding was that TCR beta sequences accurately predicted the HLA-A and HLA-B alleles for most subjects in the first cohort. A few of the identified cytomegalovirus-associated TCR beta chains were confirmed in vitro to be specific for cytomegalovirus antigens. Because counts were too low, 15 to 20 rarely observed V segments, including chromosome 9 orphons, were excluded from the earlier analysis of under 650 of the donors. When HLA alleles, especially DR and DQ, strongly co-occurred, attributing TCR associations to individual alleles was difficult. A cluster of highly shared sequence variants was judged likely to represent a technical artifact of the sequencing pipeline. HLA typing was unavailable for some donors at each locus, so association tests used only the typed subset. In the study, some 160 TCR beta chains were listed as associated with cytomegalovirus. A later analysis found that TCR association rates varied across HLA loci, with DRB1 alleles showing the most associated TCRs and HLA-C alleles the fewest. Compared with equally common non-associated chains, HLA-associated TCR beta chains in a later analysis were more clonally expanded and had lower generation probabilities. Cytomegalovirus status was reported to be diagnosed by the classifier with high specificity and sensitivity in both the original and validation cohorts. A later analysis found that most CMV-associated TCR beta chains appeared HLA-restricted, with HLA associations seemingly driven largely by CMV exposure.

Rearrangement joined TRBV14 to TRBJ1-2, and TRBD1 matches 10 of the central bases. Source material: PBMCs. This sequence was found in a man aged 35 to 55 in good health and CMV-seronegative. The CDR3 is CASSQKPGTGVVGYTF. The nucleotides are TGTGCCAGCAGCCAAAAACCCGGGACAGGGGTGGTGGGCTACACCTTC.